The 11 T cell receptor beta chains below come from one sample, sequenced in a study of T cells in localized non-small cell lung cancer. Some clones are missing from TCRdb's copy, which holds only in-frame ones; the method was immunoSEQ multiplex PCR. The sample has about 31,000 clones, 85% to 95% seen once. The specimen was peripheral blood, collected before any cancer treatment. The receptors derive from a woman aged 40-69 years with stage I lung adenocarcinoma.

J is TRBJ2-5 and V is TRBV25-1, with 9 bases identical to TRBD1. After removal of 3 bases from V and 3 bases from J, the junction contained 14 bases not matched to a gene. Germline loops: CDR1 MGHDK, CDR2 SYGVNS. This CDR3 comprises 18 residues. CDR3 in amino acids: CASSDPGTGHRAKETQYF. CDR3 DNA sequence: TGTGCCAGCAGTGATCCCGGGACAGGGCACCGGGCTAAAGAGACCCAGTACTTC.

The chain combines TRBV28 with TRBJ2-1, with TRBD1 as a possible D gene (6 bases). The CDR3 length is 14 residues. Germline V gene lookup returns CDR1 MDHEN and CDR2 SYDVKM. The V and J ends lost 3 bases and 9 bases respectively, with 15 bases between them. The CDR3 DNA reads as TGTGCCAGCAGTTTGTGGACCAGGGGCGGTGAGCAGTTCTTC. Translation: CASSLWTRGGEQFF.

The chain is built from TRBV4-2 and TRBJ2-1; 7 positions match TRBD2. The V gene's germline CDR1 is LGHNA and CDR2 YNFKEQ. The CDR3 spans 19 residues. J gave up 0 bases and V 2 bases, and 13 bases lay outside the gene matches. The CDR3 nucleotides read TGTGCCAGCAGCCAACCTGTCGGATGGGGGGGGAGCTCCTACAATGAGCAGTTCTTC. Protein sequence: CASSQPVGWGGSSYNEQFF.

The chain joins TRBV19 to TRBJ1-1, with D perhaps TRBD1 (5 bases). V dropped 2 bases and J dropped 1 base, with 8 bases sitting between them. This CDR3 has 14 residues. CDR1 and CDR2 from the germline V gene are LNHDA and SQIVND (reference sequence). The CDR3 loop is CASSIQGRNTEAFF. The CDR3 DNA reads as TGTGCCAGTAGTATACAGGGTCGGAACACTGAAGCTTTCTTT.

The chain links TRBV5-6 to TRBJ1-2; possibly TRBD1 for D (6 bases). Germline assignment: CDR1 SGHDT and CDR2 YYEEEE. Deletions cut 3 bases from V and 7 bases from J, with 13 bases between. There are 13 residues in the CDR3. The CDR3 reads CASSYRDSGGYTF. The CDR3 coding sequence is TGTGCCAGCAGCTACAGGGATTCGGGTGGCTACACCTTC.

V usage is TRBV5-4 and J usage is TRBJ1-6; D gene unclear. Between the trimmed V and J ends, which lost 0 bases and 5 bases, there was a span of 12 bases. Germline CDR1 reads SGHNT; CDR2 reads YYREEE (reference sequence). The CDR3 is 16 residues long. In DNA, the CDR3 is TGTGCCAGCAGCTTGGAGAGGGCGACCCATAATTCACCCCTCCACTTT. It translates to CASSLERATHNSPLHF. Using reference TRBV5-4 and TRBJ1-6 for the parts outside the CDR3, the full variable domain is ETGVTQSPTHLIKTRGQQVTLRCSSQSGHNTVSWYQQALGQGPQFIFQYYREEENGRGNFPPRFSGLQFPNYSSELNVNALELDDSALYLCASSLERATHNSPLHFGNGTRLTVT.

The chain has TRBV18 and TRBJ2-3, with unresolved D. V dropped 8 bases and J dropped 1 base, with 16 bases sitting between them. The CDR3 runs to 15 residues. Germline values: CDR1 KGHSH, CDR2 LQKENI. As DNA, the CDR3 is TGTGCCAGCCTGGGCGCGAGCGAAGGCACAGATACGCAGTATTTT. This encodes CASLGASEGTDTQYF.

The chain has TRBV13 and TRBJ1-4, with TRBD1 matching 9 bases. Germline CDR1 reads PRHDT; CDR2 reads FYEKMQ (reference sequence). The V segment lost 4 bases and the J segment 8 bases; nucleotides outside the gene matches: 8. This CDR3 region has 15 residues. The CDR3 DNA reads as TGTGCCAGCAGCTACACCGGGACAGGGATCGAAAAACTGTTTTTT. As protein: CASSYTGTGIEKLFF. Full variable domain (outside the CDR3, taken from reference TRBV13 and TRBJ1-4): AAGVIQSPRHLIKEKRETATLKCYPIPRHDTVYWYQQGPGQDPQFLISFYEKMQSDKGSIPDRFSAQQFSDYHSELNMSSLELGDSALYFCASSYTGTGIEKLFFGSGTQLSVL.

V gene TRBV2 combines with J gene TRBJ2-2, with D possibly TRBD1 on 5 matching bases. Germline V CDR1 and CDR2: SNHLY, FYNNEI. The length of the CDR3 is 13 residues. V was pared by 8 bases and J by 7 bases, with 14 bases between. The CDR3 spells CASVQGWDGELFF. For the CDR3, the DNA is TGTGCCAGCGTCCAGGGCTGGGACGGGGAGCTGTTTTTT.

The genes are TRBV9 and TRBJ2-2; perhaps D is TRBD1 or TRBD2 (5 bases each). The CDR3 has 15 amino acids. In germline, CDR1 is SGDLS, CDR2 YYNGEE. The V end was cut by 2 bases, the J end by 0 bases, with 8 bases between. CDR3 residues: CASSVGPANTGELFF. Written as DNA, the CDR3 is TGTGCCAGCAGCGTGGGACCAGCGAACACCGGGGAGCTGTTTTTT.

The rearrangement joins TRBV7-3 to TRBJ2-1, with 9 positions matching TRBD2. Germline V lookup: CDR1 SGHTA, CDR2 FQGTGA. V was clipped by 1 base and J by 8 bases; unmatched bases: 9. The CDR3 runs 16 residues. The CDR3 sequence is CASSLSSSGIGHEQFF. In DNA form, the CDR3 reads TGTGCCAGCAGCTTAAGCTCTAGCGGGATCGGCCATGAGCAGTTCTTC.